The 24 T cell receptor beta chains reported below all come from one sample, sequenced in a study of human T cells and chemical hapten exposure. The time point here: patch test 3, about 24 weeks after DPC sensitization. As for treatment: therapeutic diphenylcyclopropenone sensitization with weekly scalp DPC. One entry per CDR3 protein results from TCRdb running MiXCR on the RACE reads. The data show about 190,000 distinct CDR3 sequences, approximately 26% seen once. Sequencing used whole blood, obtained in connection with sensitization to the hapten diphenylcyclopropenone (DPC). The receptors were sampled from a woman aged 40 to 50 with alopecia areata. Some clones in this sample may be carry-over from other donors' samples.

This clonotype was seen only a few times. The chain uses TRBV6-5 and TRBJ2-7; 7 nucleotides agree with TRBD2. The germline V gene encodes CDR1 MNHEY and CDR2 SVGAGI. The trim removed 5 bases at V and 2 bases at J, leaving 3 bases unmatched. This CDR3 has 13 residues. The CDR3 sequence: CASSPRGAYEQYF. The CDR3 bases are TGTGCCAGCAGTCCCCGGGGGGCCTACGAGCAGTACTTC.

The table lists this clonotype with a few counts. In nucleotides, the CDR3 is TGTGCCAGCAGCTCCGGGACACCGAAAATGTACCAAGAGACCCAGTACTTC. Translation: CASSSGTPKMYQETQYF. V gene TRBV7-2 combines with J gene TRBJ2-5, with D possibly TRBD1 on 6 matching bases. The CDR3 runs to 17 residues. CDR1 is SGHTA, CDR2 FQGNSA, per germline. V was clipped by 4 bases and J by 0 bases, with 18 bases between them.

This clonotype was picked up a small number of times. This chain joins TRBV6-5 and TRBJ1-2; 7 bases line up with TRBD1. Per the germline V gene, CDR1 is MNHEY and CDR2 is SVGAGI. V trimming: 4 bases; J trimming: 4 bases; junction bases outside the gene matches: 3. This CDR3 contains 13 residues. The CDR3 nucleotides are TGTGCCAGCAGTTCCGACAGGGTCTATGGCTACACCTTC. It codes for CASSSDRVYGYTF.

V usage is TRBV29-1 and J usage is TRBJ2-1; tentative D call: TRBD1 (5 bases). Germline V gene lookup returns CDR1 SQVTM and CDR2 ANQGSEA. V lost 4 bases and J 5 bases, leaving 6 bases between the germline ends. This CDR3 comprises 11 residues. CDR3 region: CSVAGNNEQFF. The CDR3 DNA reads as TGCAGCGTTGCAGGGAACAATGAGCAGTTCTTC.

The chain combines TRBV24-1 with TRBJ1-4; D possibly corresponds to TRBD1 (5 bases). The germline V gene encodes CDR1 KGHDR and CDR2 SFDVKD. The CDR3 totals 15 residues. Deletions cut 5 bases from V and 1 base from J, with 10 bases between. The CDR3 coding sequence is TGTGCCACCAGTGCACACGGGGGAACTAATGAAAAACTGTTTTTT. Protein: CATSAHGGTNEKLFF.

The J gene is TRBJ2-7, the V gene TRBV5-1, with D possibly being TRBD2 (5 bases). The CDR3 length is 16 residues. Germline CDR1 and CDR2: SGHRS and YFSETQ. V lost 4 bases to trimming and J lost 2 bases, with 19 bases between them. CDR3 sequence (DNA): TGCGCCAGCAGCCGGACTCCGGAGTCGGTTACCTACGAGCAGTACTTC. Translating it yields CASSRTPESVTYEQYF. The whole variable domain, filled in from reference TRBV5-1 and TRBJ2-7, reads KAGVTQTPRYLIKTRGQQVTLSCSPISGHRSVSWYQQTPGQGLQFLFEYFSETQRNKGNFPGRFSGRQFSNSRSEMNVSTLELGDSALYLCASSRTPESVTYEQYFGPGTRLTVT.

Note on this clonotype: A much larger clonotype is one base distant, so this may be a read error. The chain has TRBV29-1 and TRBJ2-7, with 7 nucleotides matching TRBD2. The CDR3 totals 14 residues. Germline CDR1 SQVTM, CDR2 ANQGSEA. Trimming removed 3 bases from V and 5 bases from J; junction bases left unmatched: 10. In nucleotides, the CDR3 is TGCAGCGTTGACGATCGACGCGGGAGTGACGAGCAGTACTTC. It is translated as CSVDDRRGSDEQYF.

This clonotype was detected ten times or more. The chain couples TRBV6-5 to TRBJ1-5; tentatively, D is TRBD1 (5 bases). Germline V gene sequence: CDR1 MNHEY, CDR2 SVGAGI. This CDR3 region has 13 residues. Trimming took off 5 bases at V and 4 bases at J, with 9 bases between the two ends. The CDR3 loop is CASSHRQNQPQHF. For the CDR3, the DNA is TGTGCCAGCAGTCACCGACAGAATCAGCCCCAGCATTTT.

CDR3 nucleotide sequence: TGTGCCAGCACCCCAGCCGGGAATAGCAATCAGCCCCAGCATTTT. As protein: CASTPAGNSNQPQHF. The V gene is TRBV28, the J gene TRBJ1-5; D unresolved. CDR1 and CDR2 from the germline V gene are MDHEN and SYDVKM. V lost 7 bases and J lost 0, with 13 bases in between. The CDR3 is 15 residues long.

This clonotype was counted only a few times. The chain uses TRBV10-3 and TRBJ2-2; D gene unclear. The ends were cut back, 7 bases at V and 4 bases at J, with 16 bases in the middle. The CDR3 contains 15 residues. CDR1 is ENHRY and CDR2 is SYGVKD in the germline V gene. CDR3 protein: CAIKPPEVTTGELFF. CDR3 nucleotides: TGTGCCATCAAGCCCCCCGAGGTCACCACCGGGGAGCTGTTTTTT.

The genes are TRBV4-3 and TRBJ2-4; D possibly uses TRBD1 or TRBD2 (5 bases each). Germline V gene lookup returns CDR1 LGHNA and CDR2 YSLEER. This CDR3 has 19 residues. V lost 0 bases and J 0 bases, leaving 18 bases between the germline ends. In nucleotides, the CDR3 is TGCGCCAGCAGCCAAGATGAGGGGAAAAACGGAGTAGCCAAAAACATTCAGTACTTC. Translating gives CASSQDEGKNGVAKNIQYF.

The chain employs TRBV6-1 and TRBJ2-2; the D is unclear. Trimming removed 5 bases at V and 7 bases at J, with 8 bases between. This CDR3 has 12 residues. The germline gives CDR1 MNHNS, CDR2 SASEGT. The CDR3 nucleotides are TGTGCCAGCAGTCAGGTTGTCGGGGAGCTGTTTTTT. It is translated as CASSQVVGELFF.

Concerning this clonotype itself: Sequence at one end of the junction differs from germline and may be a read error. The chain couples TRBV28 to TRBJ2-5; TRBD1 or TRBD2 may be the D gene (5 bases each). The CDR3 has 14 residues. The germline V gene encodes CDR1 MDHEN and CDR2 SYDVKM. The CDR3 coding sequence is TGTGCCAGCAGTTCCCGATTTCAGGGCGTCCCGGGGTCTTTC. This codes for CASSSRFQGVPGSF. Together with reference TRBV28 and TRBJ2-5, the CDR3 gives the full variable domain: DVKVTQSSRYLVKRTGEKVFLECVQDMDHENMFWYRQDPGLGLRLIYFSYDVKMKEKGDIPEGYSVSREKKERFSLILESASTNQTSMYLCASSSRFQGVPGSFGPGTRLLVL.

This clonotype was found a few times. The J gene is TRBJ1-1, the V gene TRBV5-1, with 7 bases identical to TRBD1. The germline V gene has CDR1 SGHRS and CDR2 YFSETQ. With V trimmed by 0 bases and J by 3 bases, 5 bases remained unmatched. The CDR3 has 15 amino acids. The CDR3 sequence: CASSLGEGADTEAFF. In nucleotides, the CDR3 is TGCGCCAGCAGCTTGGGCGAGGGGGCGGACACTGAAGCTTTCTTT.

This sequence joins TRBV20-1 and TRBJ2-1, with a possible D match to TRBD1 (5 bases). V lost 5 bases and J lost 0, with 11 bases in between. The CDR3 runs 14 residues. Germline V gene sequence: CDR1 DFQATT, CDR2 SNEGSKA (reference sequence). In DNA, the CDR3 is TGCAGTGCTGGGGCCATGAGCTCCTACAATGAGCAGTTCTTC. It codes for CSAGAMSSYNEQFF.

The CDR3 bases are TGTGCCAGCAGCTCGGACAGCTTAGGGTATAATTCACCCCTCCACTTT. It specifies CASSSDSLGYNSPLHF. This chain connects TRBV28 to TRBJ1-6; a possible D gene is TRBD1 (6 bases). The CDR3 sequence is 16 residues long. Deletions cut 6 bases from V and 4 bases from J, with 16 bases between. Germline values: CDR1 MDHEN, CDR2 SYDVKM.

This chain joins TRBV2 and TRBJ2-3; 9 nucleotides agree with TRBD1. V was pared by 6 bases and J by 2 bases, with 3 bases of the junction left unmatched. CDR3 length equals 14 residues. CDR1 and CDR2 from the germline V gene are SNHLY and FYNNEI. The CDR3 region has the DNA TGTGCCAGCAGGGGGGACAGGGTCACAGATACGCAGTATTTT. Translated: CASRGDRVTDTQYF.

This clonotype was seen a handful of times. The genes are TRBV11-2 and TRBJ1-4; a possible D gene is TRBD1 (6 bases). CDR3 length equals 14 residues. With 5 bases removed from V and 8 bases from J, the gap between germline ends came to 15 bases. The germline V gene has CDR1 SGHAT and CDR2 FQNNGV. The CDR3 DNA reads TGTGCCAGCAGCCCGCCGGGGGCTCGAGAAAAACTGTTTTTT. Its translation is CASSPPGAREKLFF.

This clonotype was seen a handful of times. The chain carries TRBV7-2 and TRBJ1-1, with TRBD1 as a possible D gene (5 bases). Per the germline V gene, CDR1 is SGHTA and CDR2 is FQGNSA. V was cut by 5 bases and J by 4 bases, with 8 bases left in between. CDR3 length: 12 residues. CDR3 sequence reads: CASSRGVTEAFF. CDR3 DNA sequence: TGTGCCAGCAGCCGGGGGGTCACTGAAGCTTTCTTT.

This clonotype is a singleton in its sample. Written as DNA, the CDR3 is TGCGCCAGCAGTGAAGTCAGGGGAAGAGTGAACACTGAAGCTTTCTTT. Translating gives CASSEVRGRVNTEAFF. The chain employs TRBV10-2 and TRBJ1-1; D possibly corresponds to TRBD1 (6 bases). V gave up 3 bases and J gave up 0 bases, with 14 bases separating them. The CDR3 extends over 16 amino acids. Germline CDR1 WSHSY, CDR2 SAAADI.

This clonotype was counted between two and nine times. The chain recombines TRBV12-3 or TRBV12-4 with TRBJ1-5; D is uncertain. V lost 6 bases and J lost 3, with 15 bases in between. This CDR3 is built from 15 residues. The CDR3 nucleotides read TGTGCCAGCAGGGGCTCCGGGGAAGTCAATCAGCCCCAGCATTTT. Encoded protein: CASRGSGEVNQPQHF.

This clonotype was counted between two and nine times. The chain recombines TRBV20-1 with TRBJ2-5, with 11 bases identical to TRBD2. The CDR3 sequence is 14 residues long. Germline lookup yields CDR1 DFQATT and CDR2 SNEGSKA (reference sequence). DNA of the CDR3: TGCAGCTACGACTCCGGGACTAGCGGAGAGACCCAGTACTTC. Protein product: CSYDSGTSGETQYF.

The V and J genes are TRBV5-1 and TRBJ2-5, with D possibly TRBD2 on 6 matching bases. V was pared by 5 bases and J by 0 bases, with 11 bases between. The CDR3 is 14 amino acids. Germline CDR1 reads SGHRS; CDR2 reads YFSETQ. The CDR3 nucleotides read TGCGCCAGCAGTCGGGAGACCCACCAAGAGACCCAGTACTTC. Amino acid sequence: CASSRETHQETQYF.

The DNA for the CDR3 is TGCGCCAGCAGGAACCTAGCGGGAGGCACAGATACGCAGTATTTT. Encoded protein: CASRNLAGGTDTQYF. The rearrangement joins TRBV5-1 to TRBJ2-3; 10 bases align to TRBD2. The ends lost 5 bases at V and 1 base at J; junction bases unmatched: 4. CDR1 SGHRS and CDR2 YFSETQ come from the germline V gene. This CDR3 has 15 residues.